The 31 T cell receptor beta chains reported below all come from one sample, sequenced in a study of spatial heterogeneity in lung cancer. Time point defined: sample taken at primary tumor resection. No cell sorting; template was whole RNA from tumor, lung tissue or PBMC. TCRdb re-derived calls from the 5' RACE reads in MiXCR, one entry per CDR3 protein. Of more than 30,000 distinct CDR3 sequences listed, 4.5% to 6% are singletons. Sequenced here: PBMCs, sampled at surgery. The receptors here all came from a male donor with early-stage non-small cell lung cancer.

This clonotype was seen repeatedly, ten times or more. V usage is TRBV28 and J usage is TRBJ2-1; 9 positions agree with TRBD1. Germline V gene sequence: CDR1 MDHEN, CDR2 SYDVKM. CDR3 size: 15 residues. The trim removed 4 bases at V and 9 bases at J, leaving 10 bases unmatched. The chain's CDR3 is CASSYGQGRLGEQFF. The CDR3 nucleotides are TGTGCCAGCAGTTATGGACAGGGGAGATTAGGTGAGCAGTTCTTC.

Ten or more counts support this clonotype. CDR3 nucleotide sequence: TGTGCCAGCAGTTTCGGGACAGGGATGAACACTGAAGCTTTCTTT. Protein product: CASSFGTGMNTEAFF. The chain recombines TRBV27 with TRBJ1-1, with 9 bases identical to TRBD1. The germline CDR1 and CDR2 sequences are MNHEY and SMNVEV (reference sequence). V shed 3 bases, J shed 0 bases, and the junction held 2 bases outside the gene matches. The length of the CDR3 is 15 residues.

The table lists this clonotype with many counts. This chain connects TRBV24-1 to TRBJ2-3, with D unresolved. Per the germline V gene, CDR1 is KGHDR and CDR2 is SFDVKD. V dropped 5 bases and J dropped 6 bases, with 5 bases sitting between them. This CDR3 has 11 residues. This CDR3 is CATSGEDTQYF. CDR3 DNA: TGTGCCACCAGTGGTGAGGATACGCAGTATTTT.

The sample holds many counts of this clonotype. V gene TRBV5-1 combines with J gene TRBJ1-5; D is ambiguous. V lost 4 bases and J lost 4, with 9 bases in between. Germline CDR1 and CDR2: SGHRS and YFSETQ. This CDR3 has 13 residues. The CDR3, as DNA: TGCGCCAGCAGCCCGGATCTAAATCAGCCCCAGCATTTT. Amino acids: CASSPDLNQPQHF.

The chain uses TRBV7-2 and TRBJ1-4; 7 bases are shared with TRBD1. Unmatched junction bases numbered 5, after V lost 3 bases and J lost 4 bases. The germline gives CDR1 SGHTA, CDR2 FQGNSA. This CDR3 has 15 residues. The CDR3 here is CASSFSTGRNEKLFF. The CDR3 DNA reads as TGTGCCAGCAGCTTTTCGACAGGGCGTAATGAAAAACTGTTTTTT.

In its sample, this clonotype was seen many times. V is TRBV5-6 and J is TRBJ1-5; the match to TRBD1 covers 7 bases. The germline gives CDR1 SGHDT, CDR2 YYEEEE. The CDR3 spans 15 residues. Trimming took 5 bases from V and 2 from J; bases not matched to a gene: 7. CDR3 sequence reads: CASSRGLRGNQPQHF. DNA for the CDR3: TGTGCCAGCAGTAGGGGGCTTCGGGGCAATCAGCCCCAGCATTTT.

This clonotype has more than one count but fewer than ten. This chain links TRBV6-2 or TRBV6-3 with TRBJ2-1; the D gene could be TRBD1 or TRBD2 (6 bases each). Trimming shortened V by 2 bases and J by 5 bases, and 10 bases separated the two germline ends. This CDR3 has 14 residues. In germline, CDR1 is MNHEY, CDR2 SVGEGT. The DNA for the CDR3 is TGTGCCAGCAGTTACAGGGGGACTCACAATGAGCAGTTCTTC. Its protein product is CASSYRGTHNEQFF.

This clonotype was counted between two and nine times. The chain employs TRBV20-1 and TRBJ2-1; 12 nucleotides match TRBD2. Unmatched junction bases numbered 13, after V lost 6 bases and J lost 7 bases. The germline V gene has CDR1 DFQATT and CDR2 SNEGSKA (reference sequence). The CDR3 is 16 residues long. The CDR3 spells CSARDPLAGGGNEQFF. The CDR3 DNA reads TGCAGTGCGCGAGACCCCCTAGCGGGGGGGGGGAATGAGCAGTTCTTC.

A few counts support this clonotype. The chain has TRBV5-1 and TRBJ2-5; 9 positions agree with TRBD2. This CDR3 region has 16 residues. Germline V gene lookup returns CDR1 SGHRS and CDR2 YFSETQ. The V gene end was trimmed by 4 bases and the J gene end by 0 bases; junction bases not matched to a gene: 7. CDR3 amino acids: CASSPGASGDQETQYF. The CDR3 nucleotides are TGCGCCAGCAGCCCTGGAGCTAGCGGGGACCAAGAGACCCAGTACTTC.

This clonotype was counted many times. The chain has TRBV5-6 and TRBJ1-1, with D perhaps TRBD1 (5 bases). Germline lookup yields CDR1 SGHDT and CDR2 YYEEEE. The CDR3 totals 15 residues. V lost 4 bases and J 5 bases, leaving 18 bases between the germline ends. CDR3 nucleotides: TGTGCCAGCAGCCCCCAATCGGGAGCAGGGACTGAAGCTTTCTTT. Amino acids: CASSPQSGAGTEAFF.

This clonotype came up many times. V usage is TRBV27 and J usage is TRBJ1-2; 7 bases match TRBD1. J lost 3 bases, V lost 9 bases, and 7 bases had no gene match. The CDR3 is 13 amino acids. Germline V gene data show CDR1 as MNHEY and CDR2 as SMNVEV (reference sequence). The CDR3 sequence: CASSIGQDYGYTF. DNA of the CDR3: TGTGCCAGTTCCATCGGACAGGACTATGGCTACACCTTC.

The genes are TRBV10-2 and TRBJ1-5; 11 positions match TRBD1. Germline lookup yields CDR1 WSHSY and CDR2 SAAADI. The CDR3 is 18 residues long. V lost 0 bases and J lost 7; bases outside the gene matches: 11. CDR3 nucleotide sequence: TGCGCCAGCAGTGAGTCTTCCGGGACAGGGGGTAAGCGGCAGCCCCAGCATTTT. This sequence encodes CASSESSGTGGKRQPQHF.

Many counts were recorded for this clonotype. The chain carries TRBV15 and TRBJ1-5; 10 positions agree with TRBD1. V dropped 5 bases and J dropped 0; count of bases not matched to a gene: 16. The CDR3 has 20 amino acids. Germline-derived CDR1 and CDR2 are LNHNV and YYDKDF (reference sequence). CDR3 DNA: TGTGCCACCAGCGGGCGGGACAGGGGTCTCGGACCGAATAGCAATCAGCCCCAGCATTTT. Protein sequence: CATSGRDRGLGPNSNQPQHF.

There are many counts of this clonotype. One end of the junction does not line up with germline, which may come from a read error. The chain couples TRBV5-1 to TRBJ1-1; weak D call: TRBD1 (5 bases). Germline values: CDR1 SGHRS, CDR2 YFSETQ. The CDR3 length is 13 residues. CDR3 protein: CASSLGQNAEAFF. CDR3 coding DNA: TGCGCCAGCAGCTTGGGACAGAACGCTGAAGCTTTCTTT.

The table lists this clonotype with many counts. V and J are TRBV12-3 or TRBV12-4 and TRBJ2-7; TRBD2 might be the D (6 bases). The CDR3 loop spans 13 amino acids. The ends were cut back, 6 bases at V and 0 bases at J, with 9 bases in the middle. CDR3 protein: CASSRGSSYEQYF. The CDR3, as DNA: TGTGCCAGCAGCCGGGGGAGCTCCTACGAGCAGTACTTC.

The chain is built from TRBV12-3 or TRBV12-4 and TRBJ2-3, with D unclear. V was pared by 7 bases and J by 2 bases, with 16 bases between. This CDR3 comprises 15 residues. CDR3 amino acids: CASTSLYGNTDTQYF. CDR3 nucleotide sequence: TGTGCCAGCACCTCCCTCTATGGGAACACAGATACGCAGTATTTT.

This clonotype came up many times. The V and J genes are TRBV28 and TRBJ1-4; D gene unclear. Trimming took 6 bases from V and 7 from J, leaving 12 bases between them. CDR3 length: 13 residues. Germline values: CDR1 MDHEN, CDR2 SYDVKM. The CDR3 sequence is CASSPSPGEKLFF. The CDR3 DNA is TGTGCCAGCAGCCCCAGTCCGGGTGAAAAACTGTTTTTT. The variable domain in full, completed from reference TRBV28 and TRBJ1-4, reads DVKVTQSSRYLVKRTGEKVFLECVQDMDHENMFWYRQDPGLGLRLIYFSYDVKMKEKGDIPEGYSVSREKKERFSLILESASTNQTSMYLCASSPSPGEKLFFGSGTQLSVL.

The genes are TRBV20-1 and TRBJ2-1; TRBD2 agrees at 8 bases. The CDR3 length is 14 residues. Trimming took 6 bases from V and 7 from J; bases not matched to a gene: 11. Germline CDR1 DFQATT, CDR2 SNEGSKA (reference sequence). CDR3 DNA: TGCAGTGCCATTGCGGCGGGGGGCGGTAATGAGCAGTTCTTC. This translates into CSAIAAGGGNEQFF.

This clonotype was counted many times. The rearrangement links TRBV24-1 to TRBJ1-2; D unresolved. The CDR3 is made up of 13 amino acids. Germline-derived CDR1 and CDR2 are KGHDR and SFDVKD. Deletions cut 9 bases from V and 2 bases from J, with 12 bases between. The CDR3 coding sequence is TGTGCCACCCAGGATACAATAAACTATGGCTACACCTTC. This encodes CATQDTINYGYTF.

Many counts were recorded for this clonotype. The genes are TRBV5-1 and TRBJ1-5; 10 positions agree with TRBD1. Trimming at V came to 6 bases and at J to 3 bases, leaving 6 bases not matched to a gene. CDR3 length: 15 amino acids. Germline loops: CDR1 SGHRS, CDR2 YFSETQ. The CDR3: CASKSGTGVNQPQHF. CDR3 in DNA: TGCGCCAGCAAATCCGGGACAGGGGTCAATCAGCCCCAGCATTTT.

This clonotype has a count of ten or more. CDR3: CAISESSGRVNTEAFF. The CDR3 bases are TGTGCCATCAGTGAGAGCTCAGGGAGAGTGAACACTGAAGCTTTCTTT. V gene TRBV10-3 combines with J gene TRBJ1-1; weak D call: TRBD1 (5 bases). The CDR3 covers 16 residues. Trimming pared 2 bases from V and 0 bases from J, leaving 13 bases between. The germline CDR1 and CDR2 sequences are ENHRY and SYGVKD.

This clonotype was recorded many times. The chain couples TRBV28 to TRBJ2-7, with D unclear. V was pared by 5 bases and J by 0 bases, with 11 bases between. The CDR3 consists of 14 residues. The germline V gene has CDR1 MDHEN and CDR2 SYDVKM. CDR3 nucleotide sequence: TGTGCCAGCAGTGAAGCAATACTCTCCTACGAGCAGTACTTC. Residues: CASSEAILSYEQYF.

This clonotype occurred many times. The CDR3 loop reads CASSPGTEAFF. CDR3 DNA: TGTGCCAGCAGCCCCGGTACTGAAGCTTTCTTT. The chain is built from TRBV6-6 and TRBJ1-1; D gene unclear. From germline, CDR1 is MNHNY and CDR2 SVGAGI (reference sequence). Trimming took 6 bases from V and 5 from J, leaving 7 bases between them. The CDR3 loop spans 11 amino acids.

This clonotype was detected ten times or more. This sequence joins TRBV11-2 and TRBJ1-2; no reliable D call. Germline assignment: CDR1 SGHAT and CDR2 FQNNGV. The CDR3 is made up of 15 amino acids. The germline V and J ends were trimmed by 3 bases and 3 bases, with 14 bases remaining between them. The DNA for the CDR3 is TGTGCCAGCAGCTTTCCGACACAGCGCGACTATGGCTACACCTTC. It yields the protein CASSFPTQRDYGYTF.

This clonotype was recorded at least ten times. The chain joins TRBV6-2 or TRBV6-3 to TRBJ2-3; the D gene is possibly TRBD2 (6 bases). The ends were cut back, 4 bases at V and 5 bases at J, with 13 bases in the middle. CDR1 is MNHEY and CDR2 is SVGEGT in the germline V gene. The CDR3 has 14 residues. CDR3 residues: CASSSPSVRDTQYF. CDR3 DNA: TGTGCCAGCAGTTCCCCTAGCGTCCGAGATACGCAGTATTTT.

In this sample, this clonotype turned up many times. The chain combines TRBV28 with TRBJ2-3; 11 nucleotides line up with TRBD2. The CDR3 runs 19 residues. Trimming removed 1 base from V and 1 base from J; junction bases left unmatched: 10. The germline CDR1 and CDR2 sequences are MDHEN and SYDVKM. The CDR3 DNA reads as TGTGCCAGCAGTTTATTTCAGACTGGGACTAGCGGTCGCACAGATACGCAGTATTTT. This sequence encodes CASSLFQTGTSGRTDTQYF.

The chain joins TRBV7-9 to TRBJ1-2, with D tentatively TRBD1 (6 bases). The V and J ends lost 1 base and 4 bases respectively, with 10 bases between them. This CDR3 spans 14 amino acids. Germline assignment: CDR1 SEHNR and CDR2 FQNEAQ (reference sequence). In DNA, the CDR3 is TGTGCCAGCAGCTTAGGGACAGATGCCTATGGCTACACCTTC. Protein: CASSLGTDAYGYTF.

This chain joins TRBV7-9 and TRBJ1-2; perhaps TRBD1 as D (5 bases). This CDR3 comprises 13 residues. V dropped 4 bases and J dropped 4 bases, with 10 bases sitting between them. Per the germline V gene, CDR1 is SEHNR and CDR2 is FQNEAQ (reference sequence). The DNA of the CDR3 is TGTGCCAGCAGCTGGAGCGGGGCCTATGGCTACACCTTC. Its protein is CASSWSGAYGYTF. The full variable domain, its missing parts supplied by reference TRBV7-9 and TRBJ1-2, is DTGVSQNPRHKITKRGQNVTFRCDPISEHNRLYWYRQTLGQGPEFLTYFQNEAQLEKSRLLSDRFSAERPKGSFSTLEIQRTEQGDSAMYLCASSWSGAYGYTFGSGTRLTVV.

This clonotype occurred a few times. The chain couples TRBV3-1 to TRBJ2-1; D is undetermined. This CDR3 is 13 amino acids long. Germline CDR1 LGHDT, CDR2 YNNKEL (reference sequence). V dropped 2 bases and J dropped 4 bases, with 6 bases sitting between them. CDR3 nucleotides: TGTGCCAGCAGCCAACTTCAGTACAATGAGCAGTTCTTC. Amino acids: CASSQLQYNEQFF.

This clonotype was seen a handful of times. Here the CDR3 reads CASSDKPAGRAFF. The CDR3 DNA reads TGTGCCAGCAGCGATAAACCGGCAGGGAGGGCTTTCTTT. The chain couples TRBV7-3 to TRBJ1-1; a possible D gene is TRBD1 (5 bases). The CDR3 covers 13 residues. Per germline, CDR1 SGHTA and CDR2 FQGTGA. V was pared by 5 bases and J by 11 bases, with 18 bases between. The variable domain in full, with the rest retrieved from reference TRBV7-3 and TRBJ1-1, is GAGVSQTPSNKVTEKGKYVELRCDPISGHTALYWYRQSLGQGPEFLIYFQGTGAADDSGLPNDRFFAVRPEGSVSTLKIQRTERGDSAVYLCASSDKPAGRAFFGQGTRLTVV.

The chain links TRBV27 to TRBJ2-7, with 9 bases fitting TRBD1. J was trimmed by 3 bases and V by 4 bases; bases with no gene match: 4. The CDR3 runs 14 residues. CDR1 MNHEY and CDR2 SMNVEV come from the germline V gene (reference sequence). The CDR3 region is CASSWDRVRYEQYF. The CDR3 DNA reads as TGTGCCAGCAGTTGGGACAGGGTACGCTACGAGCAGTACTTC.